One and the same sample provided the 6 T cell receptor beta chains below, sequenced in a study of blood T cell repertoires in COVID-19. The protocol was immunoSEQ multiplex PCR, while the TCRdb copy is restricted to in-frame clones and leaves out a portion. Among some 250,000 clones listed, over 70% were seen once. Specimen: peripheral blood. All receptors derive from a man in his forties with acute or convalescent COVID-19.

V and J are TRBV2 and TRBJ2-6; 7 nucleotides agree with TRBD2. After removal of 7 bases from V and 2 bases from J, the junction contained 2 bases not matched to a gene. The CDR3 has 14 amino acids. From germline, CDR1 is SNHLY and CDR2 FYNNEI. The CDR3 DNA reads TGTGCCAGCATTGGGGGGGCTGGGGCCAACGTCCTGACTTTC. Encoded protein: CASIGGAGANVLTF.

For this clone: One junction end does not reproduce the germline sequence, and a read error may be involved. The CDR3 here is CASSLFGALRSPHF. For the CDR3, the DNA is TGTGCCAGCAGTTTATTTGGGGCACTACGCTCCCCCCACTTC. The chain combines TRBV28 with TRBJ1-2; tentative D call: TRBD1 (5 bases). This CDR3 has 14 amino acids. Germline V gene lookup returns CDR1 MDHEN and CDR2 SYDVKM.

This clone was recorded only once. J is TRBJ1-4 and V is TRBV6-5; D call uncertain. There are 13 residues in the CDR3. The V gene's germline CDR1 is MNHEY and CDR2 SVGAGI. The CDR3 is CASSGGSNEKLFF. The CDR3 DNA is TGTGCTTCTTCCGGAGGGTCTAATGAAAAACTGTTTTTT.

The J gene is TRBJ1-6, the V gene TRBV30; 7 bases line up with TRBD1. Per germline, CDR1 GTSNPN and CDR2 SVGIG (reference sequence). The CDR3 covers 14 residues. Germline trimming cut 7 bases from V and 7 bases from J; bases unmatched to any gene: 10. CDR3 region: CASQRGQKNSPLHF. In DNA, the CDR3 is TGTGCCTCTCAAAGGGGACAGAAGAATTCACCCCTCCACTTT.

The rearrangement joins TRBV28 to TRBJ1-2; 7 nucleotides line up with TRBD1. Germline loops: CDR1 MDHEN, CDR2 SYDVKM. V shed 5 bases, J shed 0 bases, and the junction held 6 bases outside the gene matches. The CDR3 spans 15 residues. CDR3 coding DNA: TGTGCCAGCAGTATCTGGGACAGCACTAACTATGGCTACACCTTC. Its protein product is CASSIWDSTNYGYTF.

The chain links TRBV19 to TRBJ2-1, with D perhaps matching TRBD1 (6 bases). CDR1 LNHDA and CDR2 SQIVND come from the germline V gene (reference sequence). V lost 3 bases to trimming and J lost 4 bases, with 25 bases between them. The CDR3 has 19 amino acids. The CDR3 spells CASSIKAEVKGDGYNEQFF. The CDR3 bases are TGTGCCAGTAGTATCAAGGCCGAGGTAAAGGGGGATGGGTACAATGAGCAGTTCTTC.